This TCR beta chain was obtained from a study of shared clonotypes between healthy human individuals. Some 32,000 T cell genomes, or 200 to 250 ng DNA, went into the sorted-subset replicate PCRs. The protocol was immunoSEQ multiplex PCR, while the TCRdb copy is restricted to in-frame clones and leaves out a portion. The sample consists of fewer than 850,000 clones, 80% to 95% of them appearing once. Regarding this clone: The antigen is unknown.

Study observations and caveats: For sorted subsets, rarefaction showed incomplete sequencing despite large depth. Some clonotypes were shared by all four sorted-subset donors, while others were not shared. The non-shared ones had lower generation probabilities than the shared ones.

This CDR3 comprises 16 residues. CDR1 and CDR2 (germline): SGHAT, FQDESV (reference sequence). The ends were cut back, 1 base at V and 4 bases at J, with 14 bases in the middle. The sequenced sample was memory CD8+ T cells from PBMCs. Subset noted: CD45RO+ cells pooled with CCR7-negative TemRA cells. The gene calls are TRBV11-1 and TRBJ2-1; a possible D gene is TRBD2 (5 bases). This sequence originates from a man younger than 30 in good health. Some clones in this sample may be carry-over from other donors' samples. CDR3 protein: CASSLGVGWEYNEQFF. The CDR3 region has the DNA TGTGCCAGCAGCTTAGGGGTAGGGTGGGAGTACAATGAGCAGTTCTTC.